Many counts were recorded for the clone carrying this TCR beta chain. The antigen remains undetermined. This CDR3 spans 15 amino acids. V was pared by 4 bases and J by 2 bases, with 7 bases of the junction left unmatched. CDR1 is SGHRS, CDR2 YFSETQ, per germline. The sample is drawn from a study of blood T cells in healthy people across ages. Study-wide findings and caveats: There were more naive CD4+ cells and higher diversity in long-lived donors than in aged donors. Not knowing donor CMV status may have confounded expanded clonotype changes.

PCR was performed a second time for about 7 to 12 cycles using a sample-barcoded 5' primer and a J-beta primer mix. Using its own MiXCR run on the 5' RACE reads, TCRdb lists one record per CDR3 protein. The table shows around 1,700,000 distinct CDR3 sequences, with about 28% occurring only once. Material: blood. This TCR was sampled from a woman aged 25 to 39 in good health. The chain recombines TRBV5-1 with TRBJ2-7; 9 nucleotides agree with TRBD1. For the CDR3, the DNA is TGCGCCAGCAGCCCCGCTCGACAGGGGGCCTACGAGCAGTACTTC. It yields the protein CASSPARQGAYEQYF.